Detailed here is one T cell receptor beta chain. Its cognate antigen is unknown. TCRdb keeps only in-frame clones here, not all; method: immunoSEQ multiplex PCR. The top ten clones hold over 10% of a sample with 200,000 or so clones, 84% of them seen once. The CDR3 has 16 amino acids. V shed 6 bases and J 8 bases; nucleotides not matched to a gene: 18. Germline assignment: CDR1 MDHEN and CDR2 SYDVKM. This entry is derived from a study of cytomegalovirus exposure and HLA in healthy donors. Study-wide background: According to later analysis, the same platform produced the roughly 120 validation and approximately 700 first-cohort repertoires.

General observations from the study: Reports indicated that the classifier achieved high specificity and sensitivity in diagnosing cytomegalovirus status. Whilst most TCR sequences proved rare, a subset of public TCRs occurred across many donors. The study put some 150 TCR beta chains on its list as cytomegalovirus-associated.

This chain links TRBV28 with TRBJ1-2; 7 nucleotides match TRBD1. The material sequenced was PBMCs. This clonotype was obtained from a woman between 25 and 40 years old in good health and CMV-seropositive. CDR3 coding DNA: TGTGCCAGCAGCCTGGGGGGTAACAGGGGTCTGTGGGGCTACACCTTC. Translation: CASSLGGNRGLWGYTF.